This T cell receptor beta chain was retrieved from a study of blood T cell repertoires in COVID-19. Study background: Specimens from acute and convalescent COVID-19 originated in the United States, Italy and Spain. T cells, B-cell-depleted T cells, or PBMCs supplied cDNA or gDNA.

In the source study's methods: By means of reference gene primer amplification, nucleated cell counts were estimated. This table comes from immunoSEQ multiplex PCR, and its TCRdb copy is limited to in-frame clones, with some not included. From that table come the V and J calls and clone size; the DNA was used to work out D and trimming. The table shows roughly 65,000 clones, with roughly 80% occurring only once. V shed 5 bases and J shed 3 bases, with 11 bases lying between them. CDR1 is SGHTA, CDR2 FQGNSA, per germline. The CDR3 covers 13 residues. In its sample, this clone was seen a few times. Sequencing was carried out using peripheral blood. This receptor was obtained from a human donor in a cohort sampled during active COVID-19. This sequence joins TRBV7-2 and TRBJ2-7; D remains unclear. CDR3 sequence: CASSTRLGYEQYF. As DNA, the CDR3 is TGTGCCAGCAGCACCCGCCTAGGCTACGAGCAGTACTTC.